Listed here are 17 T cell receptor beta chains from one sample, sequenced in a study of shared clonotypes between healthy human individuals. Measured with immunoSEQ multiplex PCR; TCRdb has only the in-frame clones, and not every one. The data hold 500,000 to 550,000 clones, with more than 95% observed a single time. Input material: naive CD4+ T cells sorted from blood. Stated subset: CD45RA+ positively selected. These receptors all come from a woman aged 30 to 39 in good health.

The chain couples TRBV7-2 to TRBJ2-3; 11 positions agree with TRBD2. The CDR3 extends over 17 amino acids. Looked up from germline, CDR1 is SGHTA and CDR2 is FQGNSA. Trimming at V came to 4 bases and at J to 0 bases, leaving 6 bases not matched to a gene. CDR3 amino acids: CASSWTSGWTSTDTQYF. CDR3 coding DNA: TGTGCCAGCAGCTGGACTAGCGGGTGGACTAGCACAGATACGCAGTATTTT.

The chain combines TRBV6-1 with TRBJ2-5; TRBD2 matches at 11 bases. Germline trimming cut 7 bases from V and 5 bases from J; bases unmatched to any gene: 6. Germline V gives CDR1 MNHNS, CDR2 SASEGT. The CDR3 contains 14 residues. CDR3 DNA sequence: TGTGCCAGCAAAAGACTAGCGGGACGGGAGACCCAGTACTTC. Translating gives CASKRLAGRETQYF.

The rearrangement joins TRBV7-3 to TRBJ2-3; TRBD2 agrees at 7 bases. Germline lookup yields CDR1 SGHTA and CDR2 FQGTGA. Trimming at V came to 5 bases and at J to 5 bases, leaving 10 bases not matched to a gene. This CDR3 has 15 residues. The CDR3 DNA reads as TGTGCCAGCAGCCAGAGAGGGAGGGCTGAAGATACGCAGTATTTT. As protein: CASSQRGRAEDTQYF.

On this clone itself: Other DNA sequences of this sample code for an identical CDR3. The genes are TRBV28 and TRBJ2-6; tentatively, D is TRBD1 (6 bases). Germline V gene sequence: CDR1 MDHEN, CDR2 SYDVKM. This CDR3 is 14 amino acids long. Trimming took off 6 bases at V and 2 bases at J, with 8 bases between the two ends. This chain's CDR3 is CASSTGTGANVLTF. CDR3 bases: TGTGCCAGCAGCACAGGGACTGGGGCCAACGTCCTGACTTTC. The variable domain in full, with the rest retrieved from reference TRBV28 and TRBJ2-6, is DVKVTQSSRYLVKRTGEKVFLECVQDMDHENMFWYRQDPGLGLRLIYFSYDVKMKEKGDIPEGYSVSREKKERFSLILESASTNQTSMYLCASSTGTGANVLTFGAGSRLTVL.

V and J are TRBV28 and TRBJ1-4; perhaps TRBD1 as D (6 bases). The germline V gene encodes CDR1 MDHEN and CDR2 SYDVKM. The CDR3 loop spans 16 amino acids. V lost 4 bases to trimming and J lost 0 bases, with 12 bases between them. CDR3 amino acids: CASSYTGSATNEKLFF. The CDR3 DNA sequence: TGTGCCAGCAGTTACACAGGGAGCGCAACTAATGAAAAACTGTTTTTT. Based on the CDR3 plus reference TRBV28 and TRBJ1-4, the full variable domain is DVKVTQSSRYLVKRTGEKVFLECVQDMDHENMFWYRQDPGLGLRLIYFSYDVKMKEKGDIPEGYSVSREKKERFSLILESASTNQTSMYLCASSYTGSATNEKLFFGSGTQLSVL.

The chain employs TRBV6-5 and TRBJ2-7; 7 positions agree with TRBD1. Germline CDR1 is MNHEY and CDR2 is SVGAGI. The length of the CDR3 is 15 residues. V shed 0 bases and J 7 bases; nucleotides not matched to a gene: 9. The DNA of the CDR3 is TGTGCCAGCAGTTACTCATGGGAAGCCAGGGGGGAGCAGTACTTC. Its protein product is CASSYSWEARGEQYF.

The gene calls are TRBV6-6 and TRBJ2-2; D is unresolved. The CDR3 is made up of 12 amino acids. The germline V gene has CDR1 MNHNY and CDR2 SVGAGI (reference sequence). The V gene lost 2 bases and the J gene lost 7 bases, with 5 bases spanning the gap. The CDR3 loop is CASSYGVGELFF. CDR3 nucleotides: TGTGCCAGCAGTTACGGGGTCGGGGAGCTGTTTTTT.

The V gene is TRBV28, the J gene TRBJ1-2; no definite D call. Germline V gives CDR1 MDHEN, CDR2 SYDVKM. With 8 bases removed from V and 2 bases from J, the gap between germline ends came to 6 bases. This CDR3 spans 11 amino acids. This CDR3 reads CASGENYGYTF. DNA for the CDR3: TGTGCCAGCGGGGAGAACTATGGCTACACCTTC.

The J gene is TRBJ2-2, the V gene TRBV10-1, with D perhaps matching TRBD1 (6 bases). CDR1 and CDR2 from the germline V gene are WNHNN and SYGVQD (reference sequence). Trimming stripped 4 bases from V and 5 bases from J, with 11 bases between. The CDR3 consists of 14 residues. CDR3: CASSGPTGTGELFF. The CDR3 DNA follows: TGCGCCAGCAGTGGGCCCACAGGGACCGGGGAGCTGTTTTTT.

This sequence joins TRBV5-1 and TRBJ2-5; D is ambiguous. The CDR3 is made up of 14 amino acids. Germline V gives CDR1 SGHRS, CDR2 YFSETQ. Trimming shortened V by 0 bases and J by 1 base, and 7 bases separated the two germline ends. CDR3 sequence (DNA): TGCGCCAGCAGCTTGGGGGCCCCCCAAGAGACCCAGTACTTC. Its translation: CASSLGAPQETQYF. Combining the CDR3 with reference TRBV5-1 and TRBJ2-5 gives the whole variable domain KAGVTQTPRYLIKTRGQQVTLSCSPISGHRSVSWYQQTPGQGLQFLFEYFSETQRNKGNFPGRFSGRQFSNSRSEMNVSTLELGDSALYLCASSLGAPQETQYFGPGTRLLVL.

The genes are TRBV4-1 and TRBJ2-1; 9 bases agree with TRBD1. The length of the CDR3 is 14 residues. V gave up 4 bases and J gave up 6 bases; unmatched junction bases: 4. Germline V CDR1 and CDR2: MGHRA, YSYEKL. The CDR3 sequence is CASSPGTGFNEQFF. For the CDR3, the DNA is TGCGCCAGCAGCCCAGGGACAGGGTTCAATGAGCAGTTCTTC.

The chain recombines TRBV29-1 with TRBJ2-7; D is uncertain. This CDR3 is 16 amino acids long. The germline V gene encodes CDR1 SQVTM and CDR2 ANQGSEA. Trimming shortened V by 6 bases and J by 1 base, and 22 bases separated the two germline ends. The CDR3 loop is CSVSPGGSSQSYEQYF. The CDR3 region has the DNA TGCAGCGTGAGCCCCGGCGGCAGCTCCCAATCCTACGAGCAGTACTTC.

This chain connects TRBV2 to TRBJ2-2; D is perhaps TRBD1 (5 bases). Germline CDR1 reads SNHLY; CDR2 reads FYNNEI. V gave up 4 bases and J gave up 1 base, with 10 bases separating them. CDR3 length: 15 amino acids. As DNA, the CDR3 is TGTGCCAGCAGTGGGAGACAGAAGAACACCGGGGAGCTGTTTTTT. Translated: CASSGRQKNTGELFF.

The V gene is TRBV7-3, the J gene TRBJ2-3, with TRBD2 matching over 7 bases. CDR1 is SGHTA, CDR2 FQGTGA, per germline. The CDR3 consists of 14 residues. V shed 5 bases and J 2 bases; nucleotides not matched to a gene: 4. CDR3 amino acids: CASSRDYPTDTQYF. CDR3 bases: TGTGCCAGCAGCCGGGACTACCCCACAGATACGCAGTATTTT.

The genes are TRBV30 and TRBJ1-5; D remains unclear. The CDR3 totals 13 residues. Germline V gene lookup returns CDR1 GTSNPN and CDR2 SVGIG (reference sequence). The V gene lost 1 base and the J gene lost 4 bases, with 8 bases spanning the gap. CDR3 residues: CAWSDFWNQPQHF. The DNA of the CDR3 is TGTGCCTGGAGTGATTTTTGGAATCAGCCCCAGCATTTT.

The chain employs TRBV5-1 and TRBJ1-5, with D perhaps matching TRBD1 (5 bases). Trimming removed 4 bases at V and 2 bases at J, with 13 bases between. Germline V gene lookup returns CDR1 SGHRS and CDR2 YFSETQ. The CDR3 is 15 residues long. The DNA of the CDR3 is TGCGCCAGCAGCCCGGGGACTTGGGGCAATCAGCCCCAGCATTTT. Protein sequence: CASSPGTWGNQPQHF.

V usage is TRBV19 and J usage is TRBJ2-1; 8 positions agree with TRBD2. With 9 bases clipped from V and 0 bases from J, the junction kept 7 bases outside the gene matches. The CDR3 runs 15 residues. The germline CDR1 and CDR2 sequences are LNHDA and SQIVND (reference sequence). The CDR3 here is CASTLSGNSYNEQFF. Here the CDR3 DNA reads TGTGCCAGCACCCTTAGCGGGAACTCCTACAATGAGCAGTTCTTC.